This TCR beta chain was identified in a study of early T cells in non-severe SARS-CoV-2 infection. The wider study: With bulk RNA from unsorted whole blood as input, sequencing yielded unpaired chains. The study, taken as a whole, reports: Clonotype matching in VDJdb favored anti-spike CD8 responses and did not capture private and CD4 specificities.

Germline V lookup: CDR1 MNHEY, CDR2 SMNVEV (reference sequence). V was cut by 2 bases and J by 2 bases, with 7 bases left in between. The CDR3 is made up of 14 amino acids. This clonotype was seen repeatedly, ten times or more. Its antigen is currently unknown. Unique molecular identifiers were affixed to single, distinct cDNA molecules. TCRdb reanalysed the 5' RACE reads using MiXCR and keeps one entry per CDR3 protein. The sample has approximately 20,000 distinct CDR3 sequences; approximately 5% are singletons. Sequencing was done on a sample of whole blood. The source of this sequence is an adult who was a healthcare worker with PCR-confirmed SARS-CoV-2 infection or an uninfected control (not recorded which). The V gene is TRBV27, the J gene TRBJ1-5; D uncertain. Here the CDR3 DNA reads TGTGCCAGCAGTTTAAGGCAGGGCAATCAGCCCCAGCATTTT. Protein: CASSLRQGNQPQHF.